These T cell receptor beta chains were read from a single sample in a study of CD8+CD57+ T cells in acquired aplastic anemia. TCRdb re-analysed the reads in MiXCR, keeping a single row per CDR3 protein. The sample carries 180,000 or so distinct CDR3 sequences, 48% recorded once. The sequenced sample consisted of sorted CD4+, CD8+, or CD8+CD57+ T cells (not recorded which) from PBMCs. These receptors were collected from a human donor with aplastic anemia. The CDR3 runs from the conserved cysteine through the conserved F or W.

J gene	V gene	CDR3 protein
TRBJ1-1	TRBV5-4	CASSSPGQGRTEAFF
TRBJ2-7	TRBV6-5	CASSYSSGDEQYF
TRBJ1-2	TRBV10-3	CAISTRTDYGYTF
TRBJ2-2	TRBV24-1	CATSDGFTGELFF
TRBJ1-3	TRBV10-3	CAIREPDSGNTIYF
TRBJ2-2	TRBV24-1	CATSAWQAPNTGELFF
TRBJ1-1	TRBV3-1	CASSLGTREAFF
TRBJ1-1	TRBV27	CASTAGTGGAFF
TRBJ2-7	TRBV5-1	CASSLGIAHSYEQYF
TRBJ1-2	TRBV10-1	CAGGSGYAF
TRBJ1-1	TRBV29-1	CSVEPHTEAFF
TRBJ2-7	TRBV4-2	CASSQAREGSYEQYF
TRBJ1-4	TRBV11-2	CASSLRQGPPSTNEKLFF
TRBJ1-4	TRBV2	CASSAGPRRNEKLFF
TRBJ1-2	TRBV29-1	CSVGTGENGYTF
TRBJ2-5	TRBV19	CASSIVPGQGKETQYF
TRBJ1-3	TRBV16	CASSQSVVEGNTIYF
TRBJ1-2	TRBV10-1	CASSSGGQGAYGYTF
TRBJ1-3	TRBV2	CASRQGRSGNTIYF
NA	TRBV15	CATSRDRGLLDIQYF
TRBJ2-6	TRBV30	CAWSVGGSGANVLTF
TRBJ2-1	TRBV30	CAWVKRGNEQFF
TRBJ2-2	TRBV5-1	CASSFRAGNTRELFF
TRBJ2-1	TRBV7-9	CASSILAGYDNEQFF
TRBJ2-7	TRBV24-1	CATSAWEDVNYEQYF
TRBJ1-2	TRBV25-1	CASSPGTLGYTF
TRBJ1-1	TRBV5-1	CASSLSSRDTEAFF
TRBJ2-2	TRBV7-9	CPSSSPPGIGELFF
TRBJ1-2	TRBV6-1	CASSEIGAPSYGYTF
TRBJ2-3	TRBV10-3	CATQSIAGGKDTQYF
TRBJ2-3	TRBV5-4	CASSTGLTDTQYF
TRBJ2-5	TRBV20-1	CSASYPGLGTQYF